This T cell receptor (beta chain) was recovered during a study of blood T cell repertoires in COVID-19. Study-level information: The United States, Italy and Spain supplied acute and convalescent COVID-19 samples. T cells, B-cell-depleted T cells, or PBMCs supplied cDNA or gDNA.

Germline V lookup: CDR1 MDHEN, CDR2 SYDVKM. The germline V and J ends were trimmed by 3 bases and 3 bases, with 14 bases remaining between them. CDR3 length: 15 residues. Original processing notes: For nucleated cells, counts were estimated from reference gene primer amplification. Sequenced by immunoSEQ multiplex PCR; TCRdb stores in-frame clones only, minus some. V, J and clone size are those of that table, while D and trimming were read from the DNA. The sample has about 130,000 clones, around 80% seen once; the top ten hold approximately 2%. Sequencing used peripheral blood. The chain links TRBV28 to TRBJ1-1; no definite D call. The clonotype originates from a man between 70 and 80 years old with acute or convalescent COVID-19. DNA for the CDR3: TGTGCCAGCAGTTTGTTCTGGGCGGGTGACACTGAAGCTTTCTTT. Protein product: CASSLFWAGDTEAFF. Variable domain in full (rest from reference TRBV28 and TRBJ1-1): DVKVTQSSRYLVKRTGEKVFLECVQDMDHENMFWYRQDPGLGLRLIYFSYDVKMKEKGDIPEGYSVSREKKERFSLILESASTNQTSMYLCASSLFWAGDTEAFFGQGTRLTVV.